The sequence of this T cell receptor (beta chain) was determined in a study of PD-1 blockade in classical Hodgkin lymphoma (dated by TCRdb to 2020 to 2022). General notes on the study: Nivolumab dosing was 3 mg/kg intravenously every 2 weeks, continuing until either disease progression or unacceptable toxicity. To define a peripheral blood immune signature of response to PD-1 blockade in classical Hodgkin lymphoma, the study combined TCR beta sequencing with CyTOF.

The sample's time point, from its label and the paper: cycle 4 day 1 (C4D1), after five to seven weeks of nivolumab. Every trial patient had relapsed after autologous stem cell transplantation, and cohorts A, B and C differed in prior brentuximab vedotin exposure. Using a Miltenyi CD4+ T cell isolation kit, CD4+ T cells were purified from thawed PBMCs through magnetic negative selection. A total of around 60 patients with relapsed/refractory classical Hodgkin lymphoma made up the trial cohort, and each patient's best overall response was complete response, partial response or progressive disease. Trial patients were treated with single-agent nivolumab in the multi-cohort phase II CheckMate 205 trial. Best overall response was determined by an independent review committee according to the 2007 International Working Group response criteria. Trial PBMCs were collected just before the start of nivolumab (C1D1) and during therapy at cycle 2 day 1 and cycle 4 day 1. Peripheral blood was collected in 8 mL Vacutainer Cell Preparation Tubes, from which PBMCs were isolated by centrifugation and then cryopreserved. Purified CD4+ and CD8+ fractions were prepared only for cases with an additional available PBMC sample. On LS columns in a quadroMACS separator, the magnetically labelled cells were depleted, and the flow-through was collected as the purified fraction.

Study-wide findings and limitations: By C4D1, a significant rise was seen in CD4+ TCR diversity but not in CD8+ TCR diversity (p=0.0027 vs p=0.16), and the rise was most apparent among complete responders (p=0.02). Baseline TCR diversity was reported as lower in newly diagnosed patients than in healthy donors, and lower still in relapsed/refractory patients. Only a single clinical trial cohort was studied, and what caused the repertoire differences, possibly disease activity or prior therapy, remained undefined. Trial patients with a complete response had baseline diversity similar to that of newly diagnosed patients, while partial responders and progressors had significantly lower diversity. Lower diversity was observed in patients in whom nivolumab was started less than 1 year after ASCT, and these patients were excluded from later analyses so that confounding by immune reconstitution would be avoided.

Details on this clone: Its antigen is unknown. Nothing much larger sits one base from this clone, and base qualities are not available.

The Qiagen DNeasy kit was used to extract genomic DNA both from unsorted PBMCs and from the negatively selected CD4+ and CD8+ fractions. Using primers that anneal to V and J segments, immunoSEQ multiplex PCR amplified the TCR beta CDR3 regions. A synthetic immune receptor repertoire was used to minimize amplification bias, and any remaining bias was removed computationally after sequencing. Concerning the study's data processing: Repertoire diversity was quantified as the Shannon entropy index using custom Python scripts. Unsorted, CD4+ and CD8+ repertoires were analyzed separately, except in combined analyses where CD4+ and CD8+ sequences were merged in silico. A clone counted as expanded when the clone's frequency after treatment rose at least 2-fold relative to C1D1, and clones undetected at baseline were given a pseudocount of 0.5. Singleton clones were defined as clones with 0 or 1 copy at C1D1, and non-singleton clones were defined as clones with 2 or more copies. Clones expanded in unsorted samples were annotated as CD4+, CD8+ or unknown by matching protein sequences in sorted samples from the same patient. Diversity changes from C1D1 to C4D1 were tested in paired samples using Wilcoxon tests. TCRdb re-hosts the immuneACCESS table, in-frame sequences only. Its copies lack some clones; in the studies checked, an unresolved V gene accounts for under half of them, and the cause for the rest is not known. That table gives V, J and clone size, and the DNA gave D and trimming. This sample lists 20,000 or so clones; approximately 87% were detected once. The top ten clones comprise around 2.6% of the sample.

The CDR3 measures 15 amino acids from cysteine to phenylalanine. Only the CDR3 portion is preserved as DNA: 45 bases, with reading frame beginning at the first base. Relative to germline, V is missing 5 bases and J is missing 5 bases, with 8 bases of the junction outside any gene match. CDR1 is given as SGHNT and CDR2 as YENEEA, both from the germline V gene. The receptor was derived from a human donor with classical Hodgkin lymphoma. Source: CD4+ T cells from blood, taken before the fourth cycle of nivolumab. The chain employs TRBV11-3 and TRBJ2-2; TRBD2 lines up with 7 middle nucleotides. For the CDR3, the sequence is CASSTRAGGTGELFF. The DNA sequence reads TGTGCCAGCAGCACCAGGGCCGGGGGGACCGGGGAGCTGTTTTTT.